Here is one TCR beta chain with its context. This sample was taken from a study of blood T cell repertoires in COVID-19. Study background: Italy, Spain and the United States were the sources of the convalescent and acute COVID-19 samples. T cells, B-cell-depleted T cells, or PBMCs provided the cDNA or gDNA that served as material.

Original methodology: Researchers report that nucleated cell counts were estimated from reference gene primer amplification. This table comes from immunoSEQ multiplex PCR, and its TCRdb copy is limited to in-frame clones, with some not included. V and J calls and clone size are given by that table; D and trimming were obtained from the DNA. The sample records around 300,000 clones, about nine tenths being singletons. Sequencing input: peripheral blood. The source is a woman in her thirties with active or convalescent COVID-19.

In nucleotides, the CDR3 is TGTGCCAGCAGCCGAATCAGTCCGGGGGGTCGCACAGATACGCAGTATTTT. Translating gives CASSRISPGGRTDTQYF. The chain uses TRBV4-2 and TRBJ2-3; 7 nucleotides match TRBD2. The CDR3 is made up of 17 amino acids. CDR1 and CDR2 from the germline V gene are LGHNA and YNFKEQ. J was trimmed by 1 base and V by 4 bases; bases with no gene match: 11.